This T cell receptor beta chain was profiled in a study of OX40 agonist ivuxolimab in advanced cancers. Some background on the complete study: Ivuxolimab was an agonistic, fully human IgG2 monoclonal antibody directed against OX40 (CD134), a costimulatory receptor. Intravenous ivuxolimab was administered to patients every 2 weeks at six dose levels: 0.01, 0.1, 0.3, 1.5, 3 and 10 mg/kg. Partial responses occurred in three dose-escalation patients, of whom one had hepatocellular carcinoma and two had cutaneous melanoma. Peripheral TCRbeta sequencing aimed to test whether ivuxolimab altered TCR sequence diversity and caused clonal T-cell expansion. The paper describes the monotherapy dose-escalation part (N of about 52 patients) of the phase I trial of ivuxolimab. Prior anti-PD-1, anti-PD-L1 or anti-CTLA-4 therapy was permitted, and about two fifths of dose-escalation patients had received checkpoint inhibitors. Among the roughly 54 dose-escalation patients, some 19 had hepatocellular carcinoma, some 15 melanoma, 9 renal cell carcinoma and 9 head and neck cancer. A male proportion of around 80% and a mean age of around 60 years, ranging from about 23 to 90, were recorded for the dose-escalation cohort. The investigation overall reported the following: Clonal expansion of both CD4+ and CD8+ blood T cells was observed from baseline to week 6 at doses 0.1 to 3.0 mg/kg. Low levels of normalized T-cell clonal expansion were also seen in some patients who did not respond. In the 0.1-3.0 mg/kg groups, partial responders had among the lowest normalized peripheral clonal expansion, particularly in CD8+ T cells. Which antigens the clonally expanded peripheral T cells were specific for was not determined. After ivuxolimab, CD8+ T cells had more expanded clones than CD4+ T cells on average.

The trial excluded patients who had a history of autoimmune disease or were on systemic immunosuppression. Peripheral blood for TCR sequencing was collected from all dose cohorts at baseline, on cycle 4 day 1, and on cycle 7 day 1. The samples were drawn from a first-in-human, open-label, multicenter phase I dose-escalation trial of ivuxolimab. Adults with locally advanced or metastatic melanoma, renal cell carcinoma, hepatocellular carcinoma or head and neck squamous cell carcinoma were enrolled in the trial. Before TCR sequencing, CD4+ and CD8+ T cells were separately sorted from peripheral blood. To sequence the TCRbeta CDR3 region, genomic DNA was isolated from the sorted cells. The immunoSEQ Assay was used for sequencing of TCRbeta CDR3 regions. TCRdb stores this immuneACCESS table with in-frame sequences only. Part of the clones is absent; in the studies checked, under half of the shortfall reflects unresolved V genes, and no reason is known for the rest. The sample table shows some 70,000 clones, and 75% to 85% are seen once. The ten largest clones capture approximately 0.4% of the sample.

This clone occurred a few times. This receptor's antigen is unknown. No quality values exist for individual bases; no much larger clone is one base distant. Its CDR3 holds 16 amino acids, cysteine through phenylalanine. Only the CDR3 portion is preserved as DNA: 48 bases, with reading frame beginning at the first base. CDR1 is given as MNHEY and CDR2 as SMNVEV, both from the germline V gene (reference sequence). V is pruned by 1 base and J by 6 bases, leaving 9 bases of the junction without a gene match. The material sequenced was CD4+ or CD8+ T cells sorted from blood, taken in a trial of the OX40 agonist ivuxolimab. The chain uses TRBV27 and TRBJ1-1; 9 central bases correspond to TRBD1. This TCR was recovered from an adult with an advanced solid tumor such as melanoma, head and neck, liver or kidney cancer. The nucleotides are TGTGCCAGCAGTTTATTTACAGGGGGCGGGTACGCTGAAGCTTTCTTT. Translated, it reads CASSLFTGGGYAEAFF.